The clone carrying this T cell receptor beta chain has a handful of counts. Its antigen is not known. V lost 3 bases and J 0 bases, leaving 11 bases between the germline ends. CDR3 length equals 14 residues. From germline, CDR1 is DFQATT and CDR2 SNEGSKA (reference sequence). A second PCR, run for about 6 to 12 cycles, used a sample-barcoded 5' primer plus a J-beta primer mix. TCRdb passed the 5' RACE reads through MiXCR, listing each CDR3 protein once. The top ten clones hold around 13% of a sample with around 1,000,000 distinct CDR3 sequences, roughly two fifths of them seen once. This record comes from a study of blood T cells in healthy people across ages. Study overall: About one barcoded beta molecule was captured per two T cells (by template switching). Study-wide points: In long-lived donors, naive CD4+ cell counts and diversity exceeded those of aged donors. Strong correlation linked observed beta diversity and percent naive T cells.

The sample consisted of blood. The chain joins TRBV20-1 to TRBJ1-1; D is unresolved. The origin of this receptor is a man younger than 35 in good health. Written as DNA, the CDR3 is TGCAGTGCTAGGCCGGGCGGTATGAACACTGAAGCTTTCTTT. Its protein is CSARPGGMNTEAFF.